This T cell receptor (beta chain) appears in the sequencing data of a study of shared clonotypes between healthy human individuals. Points from the study as a whole: A handful of donors shared approximately 5% of their naive CD4 clonotypes. Only blood was sampled; tissue repertoires likely differ.

Of note for this clone: Antigen unknown.

Trimming shortened V by 8 bases and J by 4 bases, and 12 bases separated the two germline ends. This CDR3 region has 14 residues. Germline V gene data show CDR1 as MNHNY and CDR2 as SVGAGI (reference sequence). Libraries were prepared by immunoSEQ multiplex PCR; TCRdb keeps only in-frame clonotypes and omits some of them. The repertoire holds approximately 2.5 million clones, with 80% to 95% as singletons. The chain carries TRBV6-6 and TRBJ2-6, with D hard to call. The sample consisted of naive CD4+ T cells from PBMCs. This sample's subset: CD45RA+ positively selected. The source of this sequence is a man between 18 and 35 years old in good health. Some clones in this sample may be carry-over from other donors' samples. Here the CDR3 reads CASPRLGGANVLTF. CDR3 coding DNA: TGTGCCAGCCCCCGCCTCGGGGGGGCCAACGTCCTGACTTTC.